Listed below are T cell receptor beta chains from one sample, sequenced in a study of glioma-infiltrating T cells. TCRdb reprocessed the multiplex PCR reads with MiXCR, giving one entry per CDR3 protein. The sample holds roughly 1,500 distinct CDR3 sequences, around four fifths seen once. Sample: glioma tissue, nonneoplastic brain tissue, or PBMCs (not recorded which). The origin of the receptors is a human donor with low-grade glioma or glioblastoma, undergoing nonglioma brain surgery, or in good health (not recorded which). Some clones in this sample may be carry-over from other donors' samples. CDR3s include the opening cysteine and the closing phenylalanine or tryptophan. The D gene is left open where the match is weak. Rows give clone size only sometimes, using once, few, many, or a class for an expanded clone.

>.|TRBJ2-7|.|TRBV27
TGTGCCAGCTACTACGAGCAGTACTTC
CASYYEQYF
>.|TRBJ2-7|.|TRBV6-2/TRBV6-3
TGTGCCAGCGGTTCCCTTTACGAGCAGTACTTC
CASGSLYEQYF
>.|TRBJ1-1|.|TRBV20-1
TGCAGTGCTAGAGGAATCGAGCTGGACACTGAAGCTTTCTTT
CSARGIELDTEAFF
>.|TRBJ1-3|.|TRBV7-9
TGTGCCAGCAGCGGAACAGGGTCTGTAAACACCATATATTTT
CASSGTGSVNTIYF
>.|TRBJ2-7|.|TRBV20-1
TGCAGTGTAACCCATGAATTGGACGAGCAGTACTTC
CSVTHELDEQYF
>.|TRBJ2-1|TRBD2|TRBV6-2/TRBV6-3
TGTGCCACGAGCGGGAGGGCCAATGAGCAGTTCTTC
CATSGRANEQFF
>large|TRBJ2-1|.|TRBV27
TGTGCCAGCAGACCCTGGGGGGAACATGAGCAGTTCTTC
CASRPWGEHEQFF
>.|TRBJ1-5|.|TRBV25-1
TGTGCCAGCAGTGATTGGAGCAATCAGCCCCAGCATTTT
CASSDWSNQPQHF
>.|TRBJ2-1|.|TRBV6-2/TRBV6-3
TGTGCCAGTAAACCTGCCAGCGTAACTATGGATGAGCAGTTCTTC
CASKPASVTMDEQFF
>.|TRBJ2-1|.|TRBV5-1
TGCGCCAGCAGCCTTACCGAACCGCCTCAGTTCTTC
CASSLTEPPQFF
>.|TRBJ1-1|.|TRBV27
TGTGCCAGCAGTTTCATAGGGAACACTGAAGCTTTCTTT
CASSFIGNTEAFF
>.|TRBJ2-5|.|TRBV20-1
TGCAGTGCTAGCGGGGGGGACAGGGAAGGGGAGACCCAGTACTTC
CSASGGDREGETQYF
>.|TRBJ2-1|.|TRBV7-3
TGTGCCAGCAGCAAGGGGGTCTACAATGAGCAGTTCTTC
CASSKGVYNEQFF
>.|TRBJ1-1|.|TRBV6-1
TGTGCCAGCAGATACCTCGGCAGAAACACTGAAGCTTTCTTT
CASRYLGRNTEAFF
>.|TRBJ2-7|TRBD2|TRBV7-2
TGTGCCAGCAGCTTAGGCGGGACTAGTTTCCACGAGCAGTACTTC
CASSLGGTSFHEQYF
>once|TRBJ2-7|TRBD1|TRBV20-1
TGCAGTGCTAGAGGCCAGGGGACAGGGGCCCCGACGAACTCCTACGAGCAGTACTTC
CSARGQGTGAPTNSYEQYF
>hyperexpanded|TRBJ2-5|TRBD2|TRBV15
TGTGCCACCAGCAGAGCGGGGGGGCGCCAAGAGACCCAGTACTTC
CATSRAGGRQETQYF
>.|TRBJ2-1|.|TRBV4-1
TGCTCCAGCAGCCAAGAGGGAGGATACGATGAGCAGTCCTTC
CSSSQEGGYDEQSF
>.|TRBJ2-7|.|TRBV6-1
TGTGCTTCAACGACAAGTTCCTACGAGCAGTACTTC
CASTTSSYEQYF
>.|TRBJ1-1|.|TRBV27
TGTGCCCGTCGAGGAGACACTGAAGCTTTCTTT
CARRGDTEAFF
>.|TRBJ2-7|.|TRBV6-2/TRBV6-3
TGTGCCAGCAGACCCCCTAGGGGCTACGGGGAGCAGTACTTC
CASRPPRGYGEQYF
>once|TRBJ1-1|.|TRBV29-1
TGCAGCGTCCAGACGCAACCTAACACTGAAGCTTCCTTT
CSVQTQPNTEASF
>.|TRBJ2-7|TRBD1|TRBV5-1
TGCGCCAGCAGCTGGACAGGGGGATGGTCCTACGAGCAGTACTTC
CASSWTGGWSYEQYF
>.|TRBJ1-5|.|TRBV20-1
TGCAGTGCAACTCCGGGATTTAGCAATCAGCCCCAGCATTTT
CSATPGFSNQPQHF
>.|TRBJ2-3|.|TRBV7-6
TGTGCCAGCAGCTTAATCGCTTTAACCCAGTATTTT
CASSLIALTQYF
>.|TRBJ1-5|.|TRBV7-2
TGTGCCAGCAGCTTTAGGAGCAATCAGCCCCAGCATTTT
CASSFRSNQPQHF
>.|TRBJ1-5|.|TRBV27
TGTGCCAGCAGTGGAAGCCTATATAGCAATCAGCCCCAGCATTTT
CASSGSLYSNQPQHF
>.|TRBJ2-1|TRBD2|TRBV27
TGTGCCAGCAGTTTAGGCGTCCTAGCGGGAGTCGATGAGCAGTTCTTC
CASSLGVLAGVDEQFF
>.|TRBJ1-1|.|TRBV5-5
TGTGCCAGCAGCTTGAGTCCCGGGAACACTGAAGCTTTCTTT
CASSLSPGNTEAFF
>.|TRBJ1-2|.|TRBV6-2/TRBV6-3
TGTGCCAGCTTTGGCGGCTATGGCTACACCTTC
CASFGGYGYTF
>.|TRBJ1-1|TRBD1|TRBV6-2/TRBV6-3
TGTGCCGGCCGGGACAGGCAGGACGGTGAAGCTTTCTTT
CAGRDRQDGEAFF
>few|TRBJ1-1|TRBD1|TRBV20-1
TGCAGTGCTAGGACAGGGGACACTGAAGCTTTCTTT
CSARTGDTEAFF
>.|TRBJ1-6|TRBD1|TRBV20-1
TGCAGTGCTAGGCCGGGACAGGGGATTTCACCCCTCCACTTT
CSARPGQGISPLHF
>.|TRBJ1-1|.|TRBV6-2/TRBV6-3
TGTGCCAGCAGGGGGGGCGTCCCAAGAGAAGCTTTCTTT
CASRGGVPREAFF
>.|TRBJ2-3|.|TRBV20-1
TGCAGTGCTGACAGCACAGATACGCAGTATTTT
CSADSTDTQYF
>.|TRBJ2-3|.|TRBV6-2/TRBV6-3
TGTGCCAGCGAAACAGATACGCAGTATTTT
CASETDTQYF
>.|TRBJ2-1|.|TRBV24-1
TGTGCCACCAGTCCTCCCCGCGCCTCCTACAATGAGCAGTTCTTC
CATSPPRASYNEQFF
>.|TRBJ2-1|TRBD2|TRBV20-1
TGCAGTGTTAGACTAGCCGAGAGCAAGCAGTTCTTC
CSVRLAESKQFF
>.|TRBJ1-1|.|TRBV6-5
TGTGCCAGCAGTTACGTGGGCACAGTGACTGAAGCTTTCTTT
CASSYVGTVTEAFF
>few|TRBJ1-6|.|TRBV6-1
TGTGCCAGCAGTGGATCAGGTTCACCCCTCCACTTT
CASSGSGSPLHF
>.|TRBJ2-1|.|TRBV2
TGTGCCAGAAGTGAGGGGGACTCCTACCTCTTC
CARSEGDSYLF
>.|TRBJ1-6|.|TRBV28
TGTGCCAGCACCGAGGACGAATTCGCCCTCCACTTT
CASTEDEFALHF
>.|TRBJ2-1|.|TRBV7-6
TGTGCCAGCAGCTTTGGGGAGCCCCGGGCCAATGAGCAGTTCTTC
CASSFGEPRANEQFF
>.|TRBJ1-2|.|TRBV4-1
TGCGCCAGCAGCCAAGATAAGGGGTTGGGAGGATATGGCTACACCTTC
CASSQDKGLGGYGYTF
>.|TRBJ1-5|.|TRBV6-2/TRBV6-3
TGTGCCTGCAGTTTTGGGGAAGCTCAGCCCCAGCATTTT
CACSFGEAQPQHF
>.|TRBJ2-3|TRBD2|TRBV20-1
TGCAGTGCTAGACGACTAGCGGGTACCTACGATACGCAGTATTTT
CSARRLAGTYDTQYF